Shown below are 22 T cell receptor beta chains from a single sample sequenced in a study of blood T cell repertoires in COVID-19. TCRdb keeps only in-frame clones here, not all; method: immunoSEQ multiplex PCR. Here the sample spans a few hundred thousand clones, around 86% being singletons. The sequenced material came from peripheral blood. These receptors originate from a man aged 30-40 years who had recovered from COVID-19.

This chain joins TRBV24-1 and TRBJ2-4; 9 nucleotides line up with TRBD1. The CDR3 spans 14 residues. Germline V lookup: CDR1 KGHDR, CDR2 SFDVKD. V lost 4 bases, J lost 16 bases, and 13 bases stayed unmatched. CDR3 nucleotides: TGTGCCACCAGTGAAGAAACAGGGGGCTCCCGTTTTTACTTC. Encoded protein: CATSEETGGSRFYF.

The table lists this clone with a few counts. V is TRBV28 and J is TRBJ1-1, with D possibly matching TRBD1 (5 bases). The CDR3 sequence is 17 residues long. Germline loops: CDR1 MDHEN, CDR2 SYDVKM. The V end lost 2 bases, the J end lost 3 bases, and 19 bases lay between the germline ends. Written as DNA, the CDR3 is TGTGCCAGCAGTTTAAACCGGGCGGGAGGGACGGACACTGAAGCTTTCTTT. Translating gives CASSLNRAGGTDTEAFF.

This clone was observed once. This chain connects TRBV7-9 to TRBJ2-2, with no clear D. The CDR3 length is 14 residues. V shed 3 bases and J shed 8 bases, with 13 bases lying between them. CDR1 is SEHNR and CDR2 is FQNEAQ in the germline V gene (reference sequence). The DNA of the CDR3 is TGTGCCAGCAGCTTTGACTCCCCCCCGGGGGAGCTGTTTTTT. As protein: CASSFDSPPGELFF.

This chain uses TRBV3-1 (or the pseudogene TRBV3-2) with TRBJ2-3, with 10 nucleotides matching TRBD2. Germline V gene lookup returns CDR1 LGHDT and CDR2 YNNKEL (reference sequence). This CDR3 region has 15 residues. V trimming: 4 bases; J trimming: 0 bases; junction bases outside the gene matches: 1. The CDR3 loop is CASSLAGGSTDTQYF. The CDR3 DNA reads TGTGCCAGCAGCCTAGCGGGGGGTAGCACAGATACGCAGTATTTT.

The chain carries TRBV11-3 and TRBJ2-6; no clear D gene. Germline V gives CDR1 SGHNT, CDR2 YENEEA. V gave up 10 bases and J gave up 1 base, with 8 bases separating them. This CDR3 has 13 residues. CDR3 nucleotide sequence: TGTGCCACAAGAACTTCTGGGGCCAACGTCCTGACTTTC. It yields the protein CATRTSGANVLTF.

This clone occurred once. The V call is TRBV6-5, the J call TRBJ2-5; 12 bases agree with TRBD2. Per the germline V gene, CDR1 is MNHEY and CDR2 is SVGAGI. The CDR3 loop spans 14 amino acids. J was trimmed by 5 bases and V by 5 bases; bases with no gene match: 3. The CDR3 loop reads CASSLAGGPETQYF. In DNA, the CDR3 is TGTGCCAGCAGTCTAGCGGGGGGGCCGGAGACCCAGTACTTC.

This chain joins TRBV2 and TRBJ2-7, with 11 bases lining up with TRBD1. The germline V gene has CDR1 SNHLY and CDR2 FYNNEI. The CDR3 has 15 amino acids. With V trimmed by 4 bases and J by 7 bases, 9 bases remained unmatched. As DNA, the CDR3 is TGTGCCAGCAGTGGGACAGGGGGCTTCTTTGGGGAGCAGTACTTC. Encoded protein: CASSGTGGFFGEQYF.

The chain links TRBV10-1 to TRBJ2-4; TRBD1 is a possible D gene (6 bases). Germline loops: CDR1 WNHNN, CDR2 SYGVQD (reference sequence). Trimming stripped 2 bases from V and 3 bases from J, with 11 bases between. The CDR3 runs 15 residues. DNA of the CDR3: TGCGCCAGCAGTGAGGACAGGCTGGGCAAAAACATTCAGTACTTC. This translates into CASSEDRLGKNIQYF.

This chain links TRBV9 with TRBJ2-5, with TRBD1 as a possible D gene (6 bases). This CDR3 region has 16 residues. Per germline, CDR1 SGDLS and CDR2 YYNGEE. Between the trimmed V and J ends, which lost 0 bases and 5 bases, there was a span of 17 bases. The CDR3 DNA sequence: TGTGCCAGCAGCGTAGGGTGGCAGGGGACCGAGGAGACCCAGTACTTC. It is translated as CASSVGWQGTEETQYF.

The chain employs TRBV28 and TRBJ1-1; TRBD1 might be the D (5 bases). V was trimmed by 2 bases and J by 12 bases, leaving 19 bases between them. CDR3 length equals 14 residues. Germline loops: CDR1 MDHEN, CDR2 SYDVKM. The CDR3 DNA is TGTGCCAGCAGTTTAAATGGGGACTCCGGAAGGACTTTCTTT. As protein: CASSLNGDSGRTFF. The whole variable domain, remainder taken from reference TRBV28 and TRBJ1-1, is DVKVTQSSRYLVKRTGEKVFLECVQDMDHENMFWYRQDPGLGLRLIYFSYDVKMKEKGDIPEGYSVSREKKERFSLILESASTNQTSMYLCASSLNGDSGRTFFGQGTRLTVV.

The J gene is TRBJ1-5, the V gene TRBV29-1; D may be TRBD1 (5 bases). CDR1 is SQVTM, CDR2 ANQGSEA, per germline. This CDR3 is 14 amino acids long. V was cut by 5 bases and J by 0 bases, with 11 bases left in between. The CDR3 sequence is CSVKLTDSNQPQHF. CDR3 bases: TGCAGCGTTAAGCTGACAGATAGCAATCAGCCCCAGCATTTT.

This clone was recorded a few times. The chain uses TRBV7-3 and TRBJ1-1, with 9 bases matching TRBD1. V shed 5 bases, J shed 4 bases, and the junction held 5 bases outside the gene matches. The CDR3 length is 14 residues. The germline V gene has CDR1 SGHTA and CDR2 FQGTGA. CDR3: CASSTPDRGTEAFF. Here the CDR3 DNA reads TGTGCCAGCAGCACCCCGGACAGGGGCACTGAAGCTTTCTTT.

The chain has TRBV19 and TRBJ1-3; the D is unclear. This CDR3 is built from 15 residues. V lost 8 bases and J lost 0, with 14 bases in between. Germline V lookup: CDR1 LNHDA, CDR2 SQIVND (reference sequence). The CDR3 sequence: CASYHRTVSGNTIYF. The CDR3 DNA follows: TGTGCCAGTTACCACAGAACGGTCTCTGGAAACACCATATATTTT.

This clone was seen once. This sequence joins TRBV12-3 or TRBV12-4 and TRBJ2-3; tentative D call: TRBD2 (6 bases). With 8 bases removed from V and 2 bases from J, the gap between germline ends came to 11 bases. This CDR3 spans 13 amino acids. CDR3 DNA sequence: TGTGCCAGCTTACGGACTAACACAGATACGCAGTATTTT. It specifies CASLRTNTDTQYF.

The chain employs TRBV9 and TRBJ2-5, with a weak D call TRBD2 (5 bases). The CDR3 loop spans 13 amino acids. V was clipped by 5 bases and J by 5 bases, with 13 bases between them. Germline CDR1 is SGDLS and CDR2 is YYNGEE. CDR3 DNA sequence: TGTGCCAGCAGTTTCGGGGAAAGGGAGACCCAGTACTTC. Translating it yields CASSFGERETQYF.

CDR3 sequence: CASSLQGAGANVLTF. The CDR3 nucleotides read TGTGCCAGCAGTTTACAGGGAGCTGGGGCCAACGTCCTGACTTTC. The rearrangement links TRBV2 to TRBJ2-6; possibly TRBD1 for D (6 bases). This CDR3 has 15 residues. V dropped 5 bases and J dropped 2 bases, with 10 bases sitting between them. The germline gives CDR1 SNHLY, CDR2 FYNNEI.

This rearrangement joins TRBV5-4 to TRBJ2-3; D is possibly TRBD1 (7 bases). V shed 4 bases and J shed 4 bases, with 19 bases lying between them. The CDR3 covers 16 residues. Germline values: CDR1 SGHNT, CDR2 YYREEE (reference sequence). The CDR3 sequence: CASSLRQGGFADTQYF. CDR3 in DNA: TGTGCCAGCAGCCTCCGACAGGGAGGATTTGCAGATACGCAGTATTTT.

This clone has a single count. This chain uses TRBV7-9 with TRBJ2-6; TRBD1 aligns across 10 bases. V lost 3 bases, J lost 2 bases, and 7 bases stayed unmatched. Looked up from germline, CDR1 is SEHNR and CDR2 is FQNEAQ (reference sequence). This CDR3 contains 18 residues. CDR3 region: CASSFGGQGFTGANVLTF. The CDR3 region has the DNA TGTGCCAGCAGCTTCGGGGGACAGGGGTTTACTGGGGCCAACGTCCTGACTTTC.

The J gene is TRBJ1-1, the V gene TRBV12-3 or TRBV12-4; D unresolved. V was pared by 7 bases and J by 3 bases, with 9 bases between. CDR3 size: 12 residues. Written as DNA, the CDR3 is TGTGCCAGCATCAGGTCTTACACTGAAGCTTTCTTT. Protein sequence: CASIRSYTEAFF.

The J gene is TRBJ2-5, the V gene TRBV7-9; 10 positions match TRBD2. This CDR3 comprises 16 residues. CDR1 SEHNR and CDR2 FQNEAQ come from the germline V gene (reference sequence). Losses at the gene ends were 2 bases for V and 3 bases for J; bases not matched to a gene: 6. CDR3 in amino acids: CASSLFTSGAKETQYF. The DNA of the CDR3 is TGTGCCAGCAGCTTATTTACTAGCGGGGCCAAAGAGACCCAGTACTTC. Variable domain in full (rest from reference TRBV7-9 and TRBJ2-5): DTGVSQNPRHKITKRGQNVTFRCDPISEHNRLYWYRQTLGQGPEFLTYFQNEAQLEKSRLLSDRFSAERPKGSFSTLEIQRTEQGDSAMYLCASSLFTSGAKETQYFGPGTRLLVL.

V is TRBV5-6 and J is TRBJ1-5; maybe TRBD1 (5 bases). The CDR3 has 13 amino acids. CDR1 and CDR2 (germline): SGHDT, YYEEEE. V shed 3 bases and J shed 1 base, with 5 bases lying between them. The chain's CDR3 is CASSSGSNQPQHF. In DNA form, the CDR3 reads TGTGCCAGCAGCTCAGGGAGCAATCAGCCCCAGCATTTT.

This clone was seen a handful of times. The CDR3 here is CASSPGTAMNTEAFF. The DNA for the CDR3 is TGTGCCAGCAGCCCAGGGACAGCAATGAACACTGAAGCTTTCTTT. This chain connects TRBV7-9 to TRBJ1-1; 7 bases fit TRBD1. V shed 5 bases, J shed 0 bases, and the junction held 6 bases outside the gene matches. Germline V CDR1 and CDR2: SEHNR, FQNEAQ (reference sequence). The CDR3 spans 15 residues.